Each of the 2 T cell receptor beta chains below was sequenced from the same sample in a study of T-cell reconstitution after alpha-beta-depleted transplantation in children (dated by TCRdb to the mid-2010s). The treatment or condition label here, explained by the study, means: allogeneic hematopoietic cell transplantation with graft depleted of TCRalphabeta T cells and CD19 B cells. The method was PCR. The listed sequencing device is Illumina HiSeq 2500. Molecular barcoding was employed in the preparation of TCR libraries, with unique molecular identifiers being used to normalize TCRbeta repertoire quantification. The public reads were reanalyzed by TCRdb: fastp trimming at Q25, MiXCR alignment, in-frame beta chains only. Every entry covers one CDR3 protein and lists the most common genes and DNA from its rows. The sample table lists 95,000 to 150,000 distinct CDR3 sequences, roughly 24% of them with a count of one. Of the sample, roughly a tenth falls within the top ten clones.

Specimen: PBMCs, mostly from graft donor cells, collected 180 days after TCRalphabeta/CD19-depleted stem cell transplant. The receptors were sampled from a male patient aged 2 to 10 who had a stem cell transplant for chronic granulomatous disease, so the T cells may come from the graft donor.

This clonotype was seen many times. The rearrangement uses TRBV7-9 and TRBJ2-7; the D is unclear. The CDR3 runs 13 residues. Trimming left V 0 bases short and J 6 bases short, with 9 bases between. Germline assignment: CDR1 SEHNR and CDR2 FQNEAQ (reference sequence). Here the CDR3 DNA reads TGTGCCAGCAGCTTAGCGGGAAGCTCCGAGCAGTACTTC. Translation gives CASSLAGSSEQYF.

This clonotype has at least ten counts. V is TRBV28 and J is TRBJ2-5, with a weak D call TRBD2 (6 bases). V was cut by 2 bases and J by 5 bases, with 15 bases left in between. The CDR3 spans 15 residues. The germline gives CDR1 MDHEN, CDR2 SYDVKM. The CDR3 DNA sequence: TGTGCCAGCAGTTTAAAGTTTGGGAGGCGGGAGACCCAGTACTTC. Its translation is CASSLKFGRRETQYF.